A selection of T cell receptor beta chains follows, all from one sample in a study of blood T cell repertoires in COVID-19. Clones were read by immunoSEQ multiplex PCR, and TCRdb kept only the in-frame ones, dropping some. The sample holds about 520,000 clones; approximately 85% are singletons and the top ten take under 4%. Sequences were obtained from peripheral blood. All receptors derive from a human donor in a cohort sampled during active COVID-19. Both conserved end residues are part of each CDR3. The D gene is left open where the match is weak. The size of a clone is reported for some rows only, either as once, few or many, or as a class for expanded clones.

J: TRBJ1-5; D: TRBD1; V: TRBV29-1; size: NA; CDR3: CSVLESGQGEINQPQHF; DNA: TGCAGCGTTTTAGAGTCGGGACAGGGGGAGATCAATCAGCCCCAGCATTTT
J: TRBJ2-7; D: TRBD1; V: TRBV18; size: NA; CDR3: CASSPGPDRVYEQYF; DNA: TGTGCCAGCTCACCAGGGCCGGACAGGGTCTACGAGCAGTACTTC
J: TRBJ1-2; D: NA; V: TRBV5-4; size: NA; CDR3: CASSLGGKYLQLYGYTF; DNA: TGTGCCAGCAGCTTGGGAGGCAAATATCTCCAGCTCTATGGCTACACCTTC
J: TRBJ1-2; D: NA; V: TRBV6-5; size: NA; CDR3: CASSYVPEQGYGYTF; DNA: TGTGCCAGCAGTTACGTACCCGAGCAGGGCTATGGCTACACCTTC
J: TRBJ2-5; D: NA; V: TRBV9; size: few; CDR3: CASSPGPEQETQYF; DNA: TGTGCCAGCAGCCCTGGCCCAGAACAAGAGACCCAGTACTTC
J: TRBJ2-2; D: NA; V: TRBV7-9; size: NA; CDR3: CASSLPLPGLLFF; DNA: TGTGCCAGCAGCTTACCCCTACCTGGTTTGCTGTTTTTT
J: TRBJ2-5; D: TRBD1; V: TRBV11-3; size: NA; CDR3: CASSLGGTGVGKTQYF; DNA: TGTGCCAGCAGCCTGGGGGGGACAGGGGTCGGGAAGACCCAGTACTTC
J: TRBJ1-1; D: NA; V: TRBV6-5; size: NA; CDR3: CASRLRGGPNTEAFF; DNA: TGTGCCAGCAGACTGCGGGGAGGGCCGAACACTGAAGCTTTCTTT
J: TRBJ1-5; D: TRBD1; V: TRBV6-5; size: NA; CDR3: CASGLTGGPNQPQHF; DNA: TGTGCCAGCGGGTTAACAGGGGGGCCCAATCAGCCCCAGCATTTT
J: TRBJ2-1; D: NA; V: TRBV21-1; size: NA; CDR3: CASSTSTDEAGTSYNEQFF; DNA: TGTGCCAGCAGCACCTCTACCGACGAAGCGGGAACGTCCTACAATGAGCAGTTCTTC
J: TRBJ1-1; D: NA; V: TRBV19; size: NA; CDR3: CASATDLNTEAFF; DNA: TGTGCCAGTGCGACAGATTTGAACACTGAAGCTTTCTTT
J: TRBJ1-5; D: NA; V: TRBV30; size: NA; CDR3: CAWTGGNQPQHF; DNA: TGTGCCTGGACCGGGGGGAATCAGCCCCAGCATTTT
J: TRBJ2-1; D: NA; V: TRBV18; size: NA; CDR3: CASSRTLAEEANEQFF; DNA: TGTGCCAGCTCCAGGACATTAGCGGAGGAAGCAAATGAGCAGTTCTTC
J: TRBJ1-5; D: NA; V: TRBV15; size: NA; CDR3: CATSRDGVGQGGPQHF; DNA: TGTGCCACCAGCAGAGATGGGGTCGGGCAGGGCGGACCCCAGCATTTT
J: TRBJ2-4; D: TRBD2; V: TRBV4-1; size: few; CDR3: CASSQVLASGGVQYF; DNA: TGCGCCAGCAGCCAAGTTCTCGCCAGCGGGGGAGTTCAGTACTTC
J: TRBJ2-1; D: TRBD2; V: TRBV19; size: NA; CDR3: CASSKGLAENNEQFF; DNA: TGTGCCAGTAGTAAGGGACTAGCGGAGAACAATGAGCAGTTCTTC
J: TRBJ2-1; D: TRBD2; V: TRBV19; size: NA; CDR3: CASSSRTSGISPFF; DNA: TGTGCCAGTAGCTCTCGGACTAGCGGGATCTCCCCGTTCTTC
J: TRBJ2-6; D: NA; V: TRBV5-4; size: NA; CDR3: CATYWTGTLFSGANVLTF; DNA: TGTGCCACCTATTGGACCGGGACACTCTTCTCTGGGGCCAACGTCCTGACTTTC
J: TRBJ1-1; D: NA; V: TRBV18; size: NA; CDR3: CASSEDRNTEAFF; DNA: TGTGCCAGCTCGGAAGACAGGAACACTGAAGCTTTCTTT
J: TRBJ1-6; D: NA; V: TRBV15; size: NA; CDR3: CATSPRGRNSPLHF; DNA: TGTGCCACCAGCCCTAGGGGTCGGAATTCACCCCTCCACTTT
J: TRBJ1-3; D: NA; V: TRBV6-5; size: NA; CDR3: CASSLSGVGGNTIYF; DNA: TGTGCCAGCAGTTTATCAGGGGTGGGTGGAAACACCATATATTTT
J: TRBJ2-6; D: NA; V: TRBV4-2; size: NA; CDR3: CASSQELGSGANVLTF; DNA: TGTGCCAGCAGCCAAGAACTCGGGTCCGGGGCCAACGTCCTGACTTTC
J: TRBJ1-5; D: NA; V: TRBV3-1/TRBV3-2; size: once; CDR3: CASSQDAGGNQPQHF; DNA: TGTGCCAGCAGCCAAGACGCCGGGGGCAATCAGCCCCAGCATTTT
J: TRBJ2-7; D: TRBD2; V: TRBV28; size: once; CDR3: CASSYPTSGRPYEQYF; DNA: TGTGCCAGCAGTTACCCGACTAGCGGGAGGCCCTACGAGCAGTACTTC
J: TRBJ1-2; D: NA; V: TRBV28; size: NA; CDR3: CASSTYRDGGYTF; DNA: TGTGCCAGCAGCACCTATCGGGATGGGGGCTACACCTTC
J: TRBJ1-2; D: NA; V: TRBV4-3; size: NA; CDR3: CASSQVASGSNYGYTF; DNA: TGCGCCAGCAGCCAAGTCGCCTCAGGGTCAAACTATGGCTACACCTTC
J: TRBJ1-2; D: NA; V: TRBV15; size: NA; CDR3: CATSRNTGINGYTF; DNA: TGTGCCACCAGCAGAAACACAGGGATTAATGGCTACACCTTC
J: TRBJ2-7; D: NA; V: TRBV11-2; size: NA; CDR3: CASRVSDSYEQYF; DNA: TGTGCCAGCAGGGTATCGGACAGCTACGAGCAGTACTTC
J: TRBJ2-6; D: NA; V: TRBV7-2; size: NA; CDR3: CASSLFRAGANVLTF; DNA: TGTGCCAGCAGCTTATTTCGGGCTGGGGCCAACGTCCTGACTTTC
J: TRBJ2-1; D: TRBD2; V: TRBV19; size: NA; CDR3: CASTRTSGWTNSYNEQFF; DNA: TGTGCCAGTACACGGACTAGCGGTTGGACTAACTCGTACAATGAGCAGTTCTTC
J: TRBJ2-7; D: TRBD1; V: TRBV5-4; size: NA; CDR3: CASSLPGQGSYEQYF; DNA: TGTGCCAGCAGCCTACCGGGACAGGGGTCTTACGAGCAGTACTTC
J: TRBJ1-1; D: NA; V: TRBV25-1; size: NA; CDR3: CASSEPTANTEAFF; DNA: TGTGCCAGCAGTGAACCGACAGCGAACACTGAAGCTTTCTTT
J: TRBJ1-2; D: NA; V: TRBV7-3; size: NA; CDR3: CASSPGGDGRYTF; DNA: TGTGCCAGCAGCCCCGGGGGAGATGGTCGCTACACCTTC
J: TRBJ1-2; D: NA; V: TRBV28; size: NA; CDR3: CASSLEAPGGYTF; DNA: TGTGCCAGCAGCCTGGAGGCCCCAGGAGGCTACACCTTC